This TCR beta chain was captured in a study of T cells in Graves' hyperthyroidism and ophthalmopathy. Any patient presenting with uncontrolled infection, other autoimmune disease, pregnancy or lactation was left out. Amplification of TCR beta CDR3 regions used RNA as the template. The HTBI primer set drove a first-round RT-PCR of the TCR CDR3. Using its own MiXCR run on the multiplex PCR reads, TCRdb lists one record per CDR3 protein. The sample consists of about 300,000 distinct CDR3 sequences, around a fifth of them appearing once. This clonotype was recorded a few times. The antigen is not known. Overall study findings and caveats: Blood samples included most of the expanded thyroid clonotypes exceeding 0.001.

The V segment lost 7 bases and the J segment 2 bases; nucleotides outside the gene matches: 10. This CDR3 region has 14 residues. The germline gives CDR1 SQVTM, CDR2 ANQGSEA. Specimen: blood. V gene TRBV29-1 combines with J gene TRBJ1-1, with 7 positions matching TRBD1. The clonotype originates from a middle-aged man with Graves' ophthalmopathy. CDR3 coding DNA: TGCAGCGCTGTGTCGGGGACAGCTAACACTGAAGCTTTCTTT. Protein: CSAVSGTANTEAFF.